This T cell receptor (beta chain) was sequenced for a study of cytomegalovirus exposure and HLA in healthy donors. General observations from the study: Other equally common chains were less clonally expanded than HLA-associated TCR beta chains, a later analysis showed. It has been reported that TCR beta sequences accurately predicted the HLA-A and HLA-B alleles of most subjects.

Concerning this clone itself: Its target is unknown. The junction departs from the called germline gene at one end, perhaps through a read error.

The CDR3 sequence is 15 residues long. Germline V gives CDR1 SEHNR, CDR2 FQNEAQ (reference sequence). The PCR had 60 Vbeta and 13 Jbeta primers. TCRdb's table, derived via immunoSEQ multiplex PCR, lists solely in-frame clones and lacks some. The data contain 99,000 or so clones, approximately 80% of them singletons. The chain links TRBV7-9 to TRBJ2-1; 7 bases line up with TRBD2. The sequenced sample consisted of PBMCs. This sequence was found in a woman aged 40-49 years in good health and CMV-seronegative. The CDR3 protein is CSSSLAGVSYNEQFF. CDR3 sequence (DNA): TGTTCCAGCAGCTTAGCGGGCGTGTCCTACAATGAGCAGTTCTTC.